The 20 T cell receptor beta chains listed next were all sequenced from one sample in a study of OX40 agonist ivuxolimab in advanced cancers. Data came from immunoSEQ multiplex PCR; TCRdb stores just in-frame clones and leaves some out. The sample has approximately 70,000 clones, approximately 90% seen once. The material was CD4+ or CD8+ T cells sorted from blood, obtained in a trial of the OX40 agonist ivuxolimab. These receptors all come from an adult with an advanced solid tumor such as melanoma, head and neck, liver or kidney cancer.

About this clone: Other DNA variants within this sample encode the same CDR3. Written as DNA, the CDR3 is TGTGCCAGTAGTATACGGGATTATGGCTACACCTTC. Translation gives CASSIRDYGYTF. The J gene is TRBJ1-2, the V gene TRBV19; D unresolved. Germline CDR1 reads LNHDA; CDR2 reads SQIVND (reference sequence). Trimming stripped 2 bases from V and 5 bases from J, with 6 bases between. This CDR3 has 12 residues.

The genes are TRBV6-6 and TRBJ2-3, with D maybe TRBD2 (5 bases). The CDR3 runs to 14 residues. Deletions cut 6 bases from V and 7 bases from J, with 17 bases between. Looked up from germline, CDR1 is MNHNY and CDR2 is SVGAGI (reference sequence). As DNA, the CDR3 is TGTGCCAGCAGCTTCAGCGGAAACGGGAATACGCAGTATTTT. Translating it yields CASSFSGNGNTQYF.

V is TRBV4-2 and J is TRBJ1-1, with TRBD1 as a possible D gene (5 bases). The CDR3 consists of 14 residues. The V gene's germline CDR1 is LGHNA and CDR2 YNFKEQ. V lost 1 base, J lost 7 bases, and 13 bases lay in between. The DNA of the CDR3 is TGTGCCAGCAGCCAAGGTACGGGGGGGATTGAAGCTTTCTTT. This sequence encodes CASSQGTGGIEAFF.

The chain combines TRBV11-3 with TRBJ2-3; tentative D call: TRBD1 (6 bases). The CDR3 runs 16 residues. The germline CDR1 and CDR2 sequences are SGHNT and YENEEA. The germline V and J ends were trimmed by 3 bases and 3 bases, with 16 bases remaining between them. The CDR3 DNA reads as TGTGCCAGCAGCTTGGGTCACAGGGAAGATACAGATACGCAGTATTTT. Amino acid sequence: CASSLGHREDTDTQYF.

V is TRBV7-9 and J is TRBJ1-2; 7 bases match TRBD1. From germline, CDR1 is SEHNR and CDR2 FQNEAQ (reference sequence). V lost 1 base, J lost 7 bases, and 6 bases stayed unmatched. This CDR3 spans 14 amino acids. The CDR3 nucleotides read TGTGCCAGCAGCTTAGAAGGGGGCGGAAGTGGCTACACCTTC. Translating it yields CASSLEGGGSGYTF.

The V and J genes are TRBV7-2 and TRBJ1-1; no firm D call. The germline V and J ends were trimmed by 2 bases and 4 bases, with 11 bases remaining between them. The CDR3 length is 14 residues. CDR1 and CDR2 from the germline V gene are SGHTA and FQGNSA. The CDR3 bases are TGTGCCAGCAGCTTAAGGGATCGGGGCACTGAAGCTTTCTTT. It translates to CASSLRDRGTEAFF.

This sequence joins TRBV7-9 and TRBJ2-1; 9 bases map to TRBD2. The CDR3 runs to 14 residues. Germline CDR1 is SEHNR and CDR2 is FQNEAQ (reference sequence). V shed 7 bases and J 4 bases; nucleotides not matched to a gene: 5. This CDR3 is CASTPSGMYNEQFF. The CDR3 DNA sequence: TGTGCCAGCACTCCTAGCGGGATGTACAATGAGCAGTTCTTC.

The V call is TRBV6-4, the J call TRBJ1-2; D is uncertain. The germline CDR1 and CDR2 sequences are MRHNA and SNTAGT. Trimming left V 0 bases short and J 7 bases short, with 6 bases between. The CDR3 spans 12 residues. The CDR3 nucleotides are TGTGCCAGCAGTGACTCCCGGCCTGGCTACACCTTC. This translates into CASSDSRPGYTF.

This clone has just one count. The chain joins TRBV7-6 to TRBJ2-1; 12 bases line up with TRBD2. The CDR3 has 16 amino acids. V lost 2 bases to trimming and J lost 6 bases; unmatched junction nucleotides: 5. Germline CDR1 reads SGHVS; CDR2 reads FNYEAQ. The CDR3 spells CASSLFLAGGPNEQFF. The CDR3 nucleotides are TGTGCCAGCAGCTTATTTCTAGCGGGAGGGCCCAATGAGCAGTTCTTC.

The V and J genes are TRBV7-9 and TRBJ1-1; D unresolved. The germline CDR1 and CDR2 sequences are SEHNR and FQNEAQ (reference sequence). Trimming removed 1 base from V and 8 bases from J, with 2 bases in between. The CDR3 runs 10 residues. CDR3 bases: TGTGCCAGCAGCTTAGAAGAAGCTTTCTTT. Encoded protein: CASSLEEAFF.

There are a few counts of this clone. The J gene is TRBJ2-1, the V gene TRBV5-1, with 8 bases fitting TRBD2. The germline gives CDR1 SGHRS, CDR2 YFSETQ. This CDR3 has 12 residues. V shed 2 bases, J shed 9 bases, and the junction held 1 base outside the gene matches. This CDR3 reads CASSLGLAEQFF. The DNA for the CDR3 is TGCGCCAGCAGCTTAGGACTAGCTGAGCAGTTCTTC.

The genes are TRBV4-2 and TRBJ2-1; D gene unclear. V gave up 0 bases and J gave up 2 bases, with 8 bases separating them. Germline CDR1 reads LGHNA; CDR2 reads YNFKEQ. CDR3 length: 15 residues. The chain's CDR3 is CASSQELTTYNEQFF. CDR3 sequence (DNA): TGTGCCAGCAGCCAAGAACTTACTACCTACAATGAGCAGTTCTTC.

The V call is TRBV11-2, the J call TRBJ2-3, with D possibly TRBD2 on 5 matching bases. V was pared by 1 base and J by 2 bases, with 7 bases between. CDR3 size: 14 residues. Germline V gene lookup returns CDR1 SGHAT and CDR2 FQNNGV. The CDR3 coding sequence is TGTGCCAGCAGCTTAGGGAGGATCACAGATACGCAGTATTTT. Amino acids: CASSLGRITDTQYF.

The rearrangement joins TRBV25-1 to TRBJ1-1; 8 positions agree with TRBD1. The ends lost 6 bases at V and 5 bases at J; junction bases unmatched: 5. Germline-derived CDR1 and CDR2 are MGHDK and SYGVNS. The CDR3 spans 13 residues. The CDR3 nucleotides read TGTGCCAGCAGGGACAGGGTGGCGACTGAAGCTTTCTTT. Protein product: CASRDRVATEAFF.

The rearrangement uses TRBV4-1 and TRBJ2-3; 14 bases match TRBD2. The length of the CDR3 is 18 residues. The V and J ends lost 4 bases and 4 bases, in that order; junction bases with no gene match: 10. Germline-derived CDR1 and CDR2 are MGHRA and YSYEKL. The CDR3 region is CASSRLSGTSGSADTQYF. DNA for the CDR3: TGCGCCAGCAGCCGCCTTTCCGGGACTAGCGGGAGCGCAGATACGCAGTATTTT.

The chain combines TRBV4-1 with TRBJ2-1; 9 bases align to TRBD2. The V segment lost 1 base and the J segment 9 bases; nucleotides outside the gene matches: 10. This CDR3 has 16 residues. CDR1 is MGHRA and CDR2 is YSYEKL in the germline V gene. As DNA, the CDR3 is TGCGCCAGCAGCCAAGTGGGGACTAGCCGTTTTATTGAGCAGTTCTTC. Protein sequence: CASSQVGTSRFIEQFF.

The sample holds a few counts of this clone. This rearrangement joins TRBV28 to TRBJ2-1; 9 nucleotides align to TRBD2. Trimming removed 5 bases from V and 1 base from J; junction bases left unmatched: 9. This CDR3 spans 17 amino acids. The germline gives CDR1 MDHEN, CDR2 SYDVKM. CDR3 nucleotide sequence: TGTGCCAGCAGTACCCGTGGGAGCGGGAGGTCCTACAATGAGCAGTTCTTC. Amino acid sequence: CASSTRGSGRSYNEQFF. The full variable domain, rest sourced from reference TRBV28 and TRBJ2-1, is DVKVTQSSRYLVKRTGEKVFLECVQDMDHENMFWYRQDPGLGLRLIYFSYDVKMKEKGDIPEGYSVSREKKERFSLILESASTNQTSMYLCASSTRGSGRSYNEQFFGPGTRLTVL.

A few counts support this clone. This chain links TRBV2 with TRBJ1-2; 9 bases map to TRBD1. The CDR3 extends over 20 amino acids. Germline CDR1 reads SNHLY; CDR2 reads FYNNEI. Germline trimming cut 4 bases from V and 3 bases from J; bases unmatched to any gene: 21. CDR3 residues: CASSGWDTSLGQGSHYGYTF. CDR3 sequence (DNA): TGTGCCAGCAGTGGTTGGGATACTTCCCTTGGACAGGGGTCGCACTATGGCTACACCTTC. Based on the CDR3 plus reference TRBV2 and TRBJ1-2, the full variable domain is EPEVTQTPSHQVTQMGQEVILRCVPISNHLYFYWYRQILGQKVEFLVSFYNNEISEKSEIFDDQFSVERPDGSNFTLKIRSTKLEDSAMYFCASSGWDTSLGQGSHYGYTFGSGTRLTVV.

This sequence joins TRBV4-1 and TRBJ2-7; 7 nucleotides agree with TRBD1. Germline values: CDR1 MGHRA, CDR2 YSYEKL. CDR3 length: 15 amino acids. After removal of 0 bases from V and 6 bases from J, the junction contained 8 bases not matched to a gene. The CDR3 coding sequence is TGCGCCAGCAGCCAAGATATTAGGGGGCATTTCGAGCAGTACTTC. Amino acids: CASSQDIRGHFEQYF.

The CDR3 region has the DNA TGCGCCAGCAGCCTATTAGAAACAGGGGGCTACGAGCAGTACTTC. This gives the protein CASSLLETGGYEQYF. The chain carries TRBV5-1 and TRBJ2-7, with 8 bases lining up with TRBD1. Germline CDR1 SGHRS, CDR2 YFSETQ. The CDR3 has 15 amino acids. V lost 4 bases and J lost 3; bases outside the gene matches: 9.